These T cell receptor beta chains were read from a single sample in a study of cytomegalovirus exposure and HLA in healthy donors. Measured with immunoSEQ multiplex PCR; TCRdb has only the in-frame clones, and not every one. Among roughly 110,000 clones listed, around two thirds were seen once. Sample: PBMCs. These receptors all stem from a human donor in good health. The CDR3 runs from the conserved cysteine through the conserved F or W. Fields, in order: clone size, D gene, J gene, V gene, CDR3 protein, CDR3 DNA. A D gene is named only where the DNA matches it firmly. The size field is filled for only some rows; it gives once, few, many or a size class.

>NA|NA|TRBJ1-4|TRBV6-1
CASTQQLLGEKLFF
TGTGCCAGCACTCAACAGCTCCTTGGTGAAAAACTGTTTTTT
>few|TRBD2|TRBJ2-3|TRBV28
CASSLEREDTQYF
TGTGCCAGCAGTTTGGAGCGGGAGGATACGCAGTATTTT
>NA|TRBD2|TRBJ2-1|TRBV7-9
CASSLATSGPSSYNEQFF
TGTGCCAGCAGCCTCGCTACTAGCGGGCCTAGCTCCTACAATGAGCAGTTCTTC
>NA|TRBD2|TRBJ2-7|TRBV2
CASKESSGGFYEQYF
TGTGCCAGCAAAGAGTCTAGCGGGGGGTTCTACGAGCAGTACTTC
>NA|TRBD2|TRBJ2-7|TRBV6-1
CASSVIRLAGAGEQYF
TGTGCCAGCAGTGTCATACGACTAGCGGGAGCTGGCGAGCAGTACTTC
>NA|NA|TRBJ2-7|TRBV27
CASSFGLGTGSYEQYF
TGTGCCAGCAGTTTTGGGTTAGGGACTGGCTCCTACGAGCAGTACTTC
>few|TRBD2|TRBJ2-7|TRBV29-1
CSAPGVGTSGTYEQYF
TGCAGCGCACCCGGAGTGGGGACTAGCGGTACCTACGAGCAGTACTTC
>NA|NA|TRBJ2-5|TRBV4-1
CASSQDPTGTLQETQYF
TGCGCCAGCAGCCAAGACCCGACTGGGACACTACAAGAGACCCAGTACTTC
>NA|NA|TRBJ2-1|TRBV6-6
CASRQQVIYNEQFF
TGTGCCAGCAGGCAACAGGTTATATACAATGAGCAGTTCTTC
>NA|TRBD2|TRBJ2-7|TRBV4-2
CASSQAQRGNEQYF
TGTGCCAGCAGCCAAGCCCAGCGGGGAAACGAGCAGTACTTC
>NA|TRBD2|TRBJ2-3|TRBV5-1
CASSLVGRVTDTQYF
TGCGCCAGCAGCTTGGTCGGGAGGGTCACAGATACGCAGTATTTT
>NA|TRBD1|TRBJ2-5|TRBV5-1
CASSRTGGFQETQYF
TGCGCCAGCAGCAGGACAGGTGGTTTTCAAGAGACCCAGTACTTC
>NA|NA|TRBJ1-1|TRBV5-4
CASSLDLNTEAFF
TGTGCCAGCAGCTTGGACCTAAACACTGAAGCTTTCTTT
>NA|TRBD2|TRBJ2-2|TRBV9
CASSAGLAGGSAILTGELFF
TGTGCCAGCAGCGCAGGACTAGCGGGGGGCTCCGCGATTTTAACCGGGGAGCTGTTTTTT
>NA|TRBD1|TRBJ1-5|TRBV30
CAWSVLGGYNQPQHF
TGTGCCTGGAGTGTACTAGGGGGCTACAATCAGCCCCAGCATTTT
>NA|NA|TRBJ2-7|TRBV28
CASSPVRGARFFYEQYF
TGTGCCAGCAGTCCCGTTCGGGGGGCGAGGTTCTTCTACGAGCAGTACTTC
>few|NA|TRBJ2-7|TRBV4-1
CASSLTGIRDEQYF
TGCGCCAGCAGCCTTACAGGGATCAGGGACGAGCAGTACTTC
>NA|TRBD2|TRBJ2-1|TRBV4-1
CASSQVVSGRLTYNEQFF
TGCGCCAGCAGCCAAGTAGTTAGCGGGAGATTGACCTACAATGAGCAGTTCTTC
>NA|TRBD2|TRBJ2-5|TRBV29-1
CSVGTTVQETQYF
TGCAGCGTCGGGACTACCGTCCAAGAGACCCAGTACTTC
>NA|NA|TRBJ1-2|TRBV28
CASSLFGSEDGYTF
TGTGCCAGCAGTTTATTCGGCAGCGAGGATGGCTACACCTTC
>NA|TRBD1|TRBJ2-5|TRBV2
CASSEQGAGETQYF
TGTGCCAGCAGTGAACAGGGGGCTGGGGAGACCCAGTACTTC
>NA|TRBD1|TRBJ1-2|TRBV10-3
CAISEGGTGGKILYGYTF
TGTGCCATCAGTGAGGGCGGGACAGGGGGCAAAATCCTCTATGGCTACACCTTC
>NA|NA|TRBJ1-4|TRBV7-2
CASSAVGQSLATNEKLFF
TGTGCCAGCAGCGCCGTAGGACAGAGCCTTGCAACTAATGAAAAACTGTTTTTT
>once|NA|TRBJ1-5|TRBV2
CASSAPDRTGQPQHF
TGTGCCAGCAGTGCCCCTGATCGCACAGGGCAGCCCCAGCATTTT
>NA|TRBD1|TRBJ1-1|TRBV19
CASSPRQGPNTEAFF
TGTGCCAGTAGTCCTCGACAGGGGCCGAACACTGAAGCTTTCTTT
>few|NA|TRBJ1-6|TRBV14
CASSSRLGGNSPLHF
TGTGCCAGCAGCTCGCGCCTGGGGGGAAATTCACCCCTCCACTTT
>NA|TRBD1|TRBJ2-7|TRBV2
CASRDRDRGYEQYF
TGTGCCAGCAGAGACCGGGACAGGGGGTACGAGCAGTACTTC